Listed here are 21 T cell receptor beta chains from one sample, sequenced in a study of cytomegalovirus exposure and HLA in healthy donors. Use of 60 Vbeta and 13 Jbeta primers characterized the PCR. Libraries were prepared by immunoSEQ multiplex PCR; TCRdb keeps only in-frame clonotypes and omits some of them. The table shows roughly 49,000 clones, with over 60% occurring only once. Sequenced material: PBMCs. The receptor set was obtained from a woman in her thirties or forties in good health and CMV-seropositive.

The rearrangement joins TRBV5-4 to TRBJ2-6; TRBD2 agrees at 9 bases. The CDR3 runs to 20 residues. The junction had 10 bases not matched to a gene; V was cut back by 0 bases and J by 0 bases. Germline-derived CDR1 and CDR2 are SGHNT and YYREEE (reference sequence). This CDR3 is CASSLALSRGGFSGANVLTF. The DNA of the CDR3 is TGTGCCAGCAGCTTGGCCTTATCGCGGGGGGGATTCTCTGGGGCCAACGTCCTGACTTTC. Looking up the rest from reference TRBV5-4 and TRBJ2-6 gives the full variable domain: ETGVTQSPTHLIKTRGQQVTLRCSSQSGHNTVSWYQQALGQGPQFIFQYYREEENGRGNFPPRFSGLQFPNYSSELNVNALELDDSALYLCASSLALSRGGFSGANVLTFGAGSRLTVL.

This clone has only a few counts. CDR3 sequence: CASMSWQGGTEAFF. CDR3 DNA: TGTGCCAGCATGAGCTGGCAGGGAGGAACTGAAGCTTTCTTT. The J gene is TRBJ1-1, the V gene TRBV6-1; a possible D gene is TRBD1 (5 bases). This CDR3 comprises 14 residues. Germline CDR1 reads MNHNS; CDR2 reads SASEGT. V dropped 7 bases and J dropped 5 bases, with 17 bases sitting between them.

The gene calls are TRBV9 and TRBJ2-7; TRBD2 agrees at 13 bases. The CDR3 has 16 amino acids. Germline V CDR1 and CDR2: SGDLS, YYNGEE. V lost 4 bases, J lost 3 bases, and 7 bases stayed unmatched. Written as DNA, the CDR3 is TGTGCCAGCAGCACCCACGGGACTAGCGGGGTCTACGAGCAGTACTTC. Its protein product is CASSTHGTSGVYEQYF. Supplemented by reference TRBV9 and TRBJ2-7, the full variable domain reads DSGVTQTPKHLITATGQRVTLRCSPRSGDLSVYWYQQSLDQGLQFLIQYYNGEERAKGNILERFSAQQFPDLHSELNLSSLELGDSALYFCASSTHGTSGVYEQYFGPGTRLTVT.

This chain uses TRBV7-2 with TRBJ2-7; the D is unclear. Germline CDR1 and CDR2: SGHTA and FQGNSA. V lost 3 bases to trimming and J lost 7 bases, with 7 bases between them. This CDR3 has 11 amino acids. CDR3 amino acids: CASSFASEQYF. Here the CDR3 DNA reads TGTGCCAGCAGCTTCGCGTCGGAGCAGTACTTC. Full variable domain (rest looked up from reference TRBV7-2 and TRBJ2-7): GAGVSQSPSNKVTEKGKDVELRCDPISGHTALYWYRQSLGQGLEFLIYFQGNSAPDKSGLPSDRFSAERTGGSVSTLTIQRTQQEDSAVYLCASSFASEQYFGPGTRLTVT.

This clone showed up just a few times. The V gene is TRBV1, the J gene TRBJ2-7; the table's D call TRBD2 went unverified against the DNA. TRBV1 has pseudogene status. This CDR3 has 17 residues. In DNA form, the CDR3 reads TGCACCAGCAGTCAATCCGGAGGGCCTAGCGGAACCTACGAGCAGTACTTC. It specifies CTSSQSGGPSGTYEQYF.

J is TRBJ2-3 and V is TRBV5-4; D perhaps matches TRBD1 (7 bases). The CDR3 contains 15 residues. V dropped 10 bases and J dropped 0 bases, with 18 bases sitting between them. Germline lookup yields CDR1 SGHNT and CDR2 YYREEE (reference sequence). Here the CDR3 reads CAANDREVSTDTQYF. CDR3 nucleotide sequence: TGTGCCGCAAATGACAGGGAGGTTAGCACAGATACGCAGTATTTT.

This sequence joins TRBV29-1 and TRBJ1-1; possible D gene TRBD1, 5 bases. CDR1 and CDR2 (germline): SQVTM, ANQGSEA. This CDR3 comprises 12 residues. CDR3 protein: CSGAASGIEAFF. The CDR3 DNA sequence: TGCAGTGGGGCGGCCTCGGGTATCGAAGCTTTCTTT.

The V and J genes are TRBV30 and TRBJ2-7, with TRBD1 identical over 8 bases. V shed 5 bases and J 7 bases; nucleotides not matched to a gene: 7. The CDR3 is made up of 12 amino acids. Germline CDR1 is GTSNPN and CDR2 is SVGIG (reference sequence). CDR3: CAWAGTGREQYF. The CDR3 nucleotides are TGTGCCTGGGCCGGGACAGGAAGGGAGCAGTACTTC.

The V gene is TRBV7-6, the J gene TRBJ1-1; 7 bases match TRBD1. The V gene end was trimmed by 4 bases and the J gene end by 2 bases; junction bases not matched to a gene: 4. Germline V CDR1 and CDR2: SGHVS, FNYEAQ. The CDR3 has 14 residues. The CDR3 nucleotides are TGTGCCAGCAGCTCAGGGGGGCAAAACACTGAAGCTTTCTTT. Encoded protein: CASSSGGQNTEAFF.

This sequence joins TRBV5-1 and TRBJ1-4; TRBD1 is a possible D gene (6 bases). Per germline, CDR1 SGHRS and CDR2 YFSETQ. Trimming took 5 bases from V and 5 from J, leaving 13 bases between them. This CDR3 has 14 residues. In nucleotides, the CDR3 is TGCGCCAGCAGAATACAGGGAAGAAATGAAAAACTGTTTTTT. The encoded protein is CASRIQGRNEKLFF.

This chain joins TRBV7-2 and TRBJ2-7; no reliable D call. This CDR3 contains 13 residues. V lost 1 base and J 7 bases, leaving 11 bases between the germline ends. The germline gives CDR1 SGHTA, CDR2 FQGNSA. The CDR3 region has the DNA TGTGCCAGCAGCTTAGACTGGTCGCGGGAGCAGTACTTC. It codes for CASSLDWSREQYF.

This clone was seen a few times. The chain has TRBV6-5 and TRBJ1-1, with D tentatively TRBD1 (5 bases). Deletions cut 7 bases from V and 1 base from J, with 13 bases between. CDR1 and CDR2 from the germline V gene are MNHEY and SVGAGI. The CDR3 has 14 residues. The CDR3 spells CASTDRYSNTEAFF. The CDR3 DNA sequence: TGTGCCAGCACCGACAGATATTCGAACACTGAAGCTTTCTTT.

The V gene is TRBV4-2, the J gene TRBJ1-2; D gene ambiguous. The V end was cut by 0 bases, the J end by 3 bases, with 11 bases between. The CDR3 spans 15 residues. Germline V gene sequence: CDR1 LGHNA, CDR2 YNFKEQ. In DNA form, the CDR3 reads TGTGCCAGCAGCCAAGATCTGATAGAGGACTATGGCTACACCTTC. Translation: CASSQDLIEDYGYTF.

The V call is TRBV5-4, the J call TRBJ1-2; D is uncertain. In germline, CDR1 is SGHNT, CDR2 YYREEE (reference sequence). The CDR3 totals 13 residues. Trimming stripped 4 bases from V and 1 base from J, with 8 bases between. CDR3 residues: CASSIDSNYGYTF. The CDR3 DNA reads as TGTGCCAGCAGCATAGATAGTAACTATGGCTACACCTTC.

This chain links TRBV11-3 with TRBJ1-3; 9 nucleotides match TRBD1. Trimming cost V 5 bases and J 4 bases; bases outside gene matches: 6. The germline gives CDR1 SGHNT, CDR2 YENEEA. The CDR3 totals 15 residues. For the CDR3, the DNA is TGTGCCAGCAGCCCCGGACAGGGGACCGGAAACACCATATATTTT. Translation: CASSPGQGTGNTIYF. Full variable domain (rest looked up from reference TRBV11-3 and TRBJ1-3): EAGVVQSPRYKIIEKKQPVAFWCNPISGHNTLYWYLQNLGQGPELLIRYENEEAVDDSQLPKDRFSAERLKGVDSTLKIQPAELGDSAVYLCASSPGQGTGNTIYFGEGSWLTVV.

The V call is TRBV19, the J call TRBJ1-5; D is perhaps TRBD1 (5 bases). The CDR3 is 15 amino acids. CDR1 and CDR2 (germline): LNHDA, SQIVND (reference sequence). With 6 bases removed from V and 1 base from J, the gap between germline ends came to 13 bases. The CDR3 protein is CASSRGLGSNQPQHF. The CDR3 DNA sequence: TGTGCCAGTAGCCGGGGACTGGGGAGCAATCAGCCCCAGCATTTT.

The genes are TRBV18 and TRBJ2-7; D is perhaps TRBD1 (5 bases). The V end lost 6 bases, the J end lost 0 bases, and 9 bases lay between the germline ends. The CDR3 is 13 amino acids. Germline loops: CDR1 KGHSH, CDR2 LQKENI. CDR3 DNA sequence: TGTGCCAGCTCTCAAGGGGCCTCCTACGAGCAGTACTTC. This encodes CASSQGASYEQYF.

This clone appeared a few times. The chain couples TRBV7-9 to TRBJ2-1; tentatively, D is TRBD2 (5 bases). The CDR3 is 15 amino acids. Trimming took 5 bases from V and 0 from J, leaving 11 bases between them. Looked up from germline, CDR1 is SEHNR and CDR2 is FQNEAQ (reference sequence). The CDR3: CASSKDWSSYNEQFF. CDR3 bases: TGTGCCAGCAGCAAGGACTGGAGCTCCTACAATGAGCAGTTCTTC. The full variable domain, rest sourced from reference TRBV7-9 and TRBJ2-1, is DTGVSQNPRHKITKRGQNVTFRCDPISEHNRLYWYRQTLGQGPEFLTYFQNEAQLEKSRLLSDRFSAERPKGSFSTLEIQRTEQGDSAMYLCASSKDWSSYNEQFFGPGTRLTVL.

The chain couples TRBV12-2 to TRBJ2-5; TRBD2, the D gene given by the table, was not confirmed from the DNA. TRBV12-2 is designated a pseudogene. The CDR3 has 15 amino acids. In DNA form, the CDR3 reads TGTGCAAGTCGCACCTGGGGGGGCGGGGGGGAGACCCAGTACTTC. This gives the protein CASRTWGGGGETQYF.

The chain employs TRBV6-5 and TRBJ2-1; no firm D call. Germline values: CDR1 MNHEY, CDR2 SVGAGI. The CDR3 contains 12 residues. V lost 2 bases and J lost 10, with 9 bases in between. The CDR3: CASSYGGREQFF. The CDR3 region has the DNA TGTGCCAGCAGTTACGGTGGGCGCGAGCAGTTCTTC.

Here the CDR3 reads CASSGSDYRSSYEQYF. The CDR3 region has the DNA TGTGCCAGCAGCGGATCGGACTACCGGAGCTCCTACGAGCAGTACTTC. The chain recombines TRBV7-8 with TRBJ2-7; D is possibly TRBD2 (6 bases). The V and J ends lost 5 bases and 0 bases respectively, with 17 bases between them. CDR1 is SGHVS, CDR2 FQNEAQ, per germline. This CDR3 spans 16 amino acids.